A single sample is the source of the 29 T cell receptor beta chains below, sequenced in a study of cytomegalovirus exposure and HLA in healthy donors. PCR employed 60 Vbeta and 13 Jbeta primers. The protocol was immunoSEQ multiplex PCR, while the TCRdb copy is restricted to in-frame clones and leaves out a portion. The sample has about 210,000 clones, nearly 80% seen once; the top ten hold 1.5% to 2%. The sample comprised PBMCs. These receptor sequences come from a male donor in good health and CMV-seronegative.

The CDR3 bases are TGCGCCAGCAGCCCCGGCGGGGAGAACACTGAAGCTTTCTTT. Encoded protein: CASSPGGENTEAFF. The V and J genes are TRBV4-3 and TRBJ1-1; D remains ambiguous. CDR3 length: 14 amino acids. Trimming stripped 4 bases from V and 1 base from J, with 10 bases between. Germline V gene sequence: CDR1 LGHNA, CDR2 YSLEER.

The chain is built from TRBV6-1 and TRBJ2-7; 8 nucleotides match TRBD1. CDR3 length equals 15 residues. Per the germline V gene, CDR1 is MNHNS and CDR2 is SASEGT. V lost 6 bases and J lost 3; bases outside the gene matches: 10. CDR3 protein: CASSLGQGLVYEQYF. The CDR3 DNA sequence: TGTGCCAGCAGCCTAGGACAGGGCTTAGTCTACGAGCAGTACTTC.

The V call is TRBV19, the J call TRBJ2-7; 9 bases match TRBD1. Germline assignment: CDR1 LNHDA and CDR2 SQIVND (reference sequence). CDR3 length: 15 amino acids. V lost 5 bases and J lost 2; bases outside the gene matches: 7. As DNA, the CDR3 is TGTGCCAGTAGTCTCCCGGGACAGGGCACCTACGAGCAGTACTTC. It encodes CASSLPGQGTYEQYF.

The chain couples TRBV18 to TRBJ2-7; D unclear. The CDR3 has 16 residues. CDR1 is KGHSH and CDR2 is LQKENI in the germline V gene. V lost 0 bases, J lost 2 bases, and 14 bases lay in between. In nucleotides, the CDR3 is TGTGCCAGCTCACCACCAGAGGCGGCTGTAACCTACGAGCAGTACTTC. It codes for CASSPPEAAVTYEQYF.

The chain is built from TRBV7-9 and TRBJ2-1, with 8 bases lining up with TRBD2. Germline V gene data show CDR1 as SEHNR and CDR2 as FQNEAQ (reference sequence). The V segment lost 7 bases and the J segment 0 bases; nucleotides outside the gene matches: 11. CDR3 length equals 17 residues. DNA for the CDR3: TGTGCCAGCATCCGGGGGGGGAGGTTCCACTCCTACAATGAGCAGTTCTTC. Translation gives CASIRGGRFHSYNEQFF.

The chain is built from TRBV7-2 and TRBJ1-1; 8 bases are a match to TRBD1. V shed 4 bases, J shed 1 base, and the junction held 8 bases outside the gene matches. Germline CDR1 is SGHTA and CDR2 is FQGNSA. This CDR3 contains 16 residues. CDR3 sequence reads: CASSSLGTGTNTEAFF. CDR3 DNA: TGTGCCAGCAGCTCTCTCGGGACAGGTACGAACACTGAAGCTTTCTTT.

This clone was counted between two and nine times. The rearrangement uses TRBV7-9 and TRBJ2-7, with 8 bases lining up with TRBD1. Germline V gene data show CDR1 as SEHNR and CDR2 as FQNEAQ (reference sequence). CDR3 length: 14 residues. V shed 5 bases and J 3 bases; nucleotides not matched to a gene: 6. CDR3 nucleotide sequence: TGTGCCAGCAGCCCCCGGGACAGGAGCTACGAGCAGTACTTC. It encodes CASSPRDRSYEQYF.

This clone was found a few times. The CDR3 DNA is TGTGCCAGCAGCGCCCAGGTTGGCACTGAAGCTTTCTTT. It yields the protein CASSAQVGTEAFF. V usage is TRBV25-1 and J usage is TRBJ1-1; D gene ambiguous. CDR1 and CDR2 from the germline V gene are MGHDK and SYGVNS. The ends were cut back, 6 bases at V and 4 bases at J, with 12 bases in the middle. The CDR3 spans 13 residues.

The chain couples TRBV7-2 to TRBJ1-4; D not certain. Trimming left V 2 bases short and J 7 bases short, with 11 bases between. The CDR3 length is 14 residues. Germline V gene lookup returns CDR1 SGHTA and CDR2 FQGNSA. In DNA, the CDR3 is TGTGCCAGCAGCTTACGATCAGGAGGTGAAAAACTGTTTTTT. Protein product: CASSLRSGGEKLFF.

The chain is built from TRBV6-5 and TRBJ1-1; D possibly corresponds to TRBD1 (5 bases). Germline V gene data show CDR1 as MNHEY and CDR2 as SVGAGI. The CDR3 extends over 14 amino acids. V dropped 6 bases and J dropped 5 bases, with 16 bases sitting between them. The CDR3 DNA is TGTGCCAGCAGACGACAGATCCCAGGGACTGAAGCTTTCTTT. This gives the protein CASRRQIPGTEAFF.

This sequence joins TRBV6-5 and TRBJ1-6, with 7 bases that match TRBD1. Losses at the gene ends were 2 bases for V and 9 bases for J; bases not matched to a gene: 7. Germline V gene lookup returns CDR1 MNHEY and CDR2 SVGAGI. The length of the CDR3 is 15 residues. The CDR3 loop is CASSYPRDRGSPLHF. CDR3 sequence (DNA): TGTGCCAGCAGTTACCCGAGGGACAGAGGTTCACCCCTCCACTTT.

The CDR3 reads CASSLDRETQYF. The CDR3 DNA reads TGTGCCAGCAGCTTAGACAGGGAGACCCAGTACTTC. The V gene is TRBV7-2, the J gene TRBJ2-5, with D possibly being TRBD1 (5 bases). There are 12 residues in the CDR3. Deletions cut 1 base from V and 5 bases from J, with 5 bases between. Germline values: CDR1 SGHTA, CDR2 FQGNSA.

This clone was seen a few times. V gene TRBV29-1 combines with J gene TRBJ2-3, with D perhaps matching TRBD2 (6 bases). The V and J ends lost 2 bases and 5 bases respectively, with 14 bases between them. This CDR3 has 14 residues. Germline assignment: CDR1 SQVTM and CDR2 ANQGSEA. The CDR3 is CSVETGVLVDTQYF. CDR3 in DNA: TGCAGCGTTGAAACGGGGGTTTTAGTAGATACGCAGTATTTT.

The J gene is TRBJ2-3, the V gene TRBV21-1; the table's D call, TRBD1, has no DNA check behind it. TRBV21-1 constitutes a pseudogene. This CDR3 comprises 14 residues. CDR3 coding DNA: TGTGCCAGCAGCAAAATGACAGACACAGATACGCAGTATTTT. This encodes CASSKMTDTDTQYF.

J is TRBJ1-5 and V is TRBV9; D remains unclear. V was clipped by 0 bases and J by 6 bases, with 10 bases between them. In germline, CDR1 is SGDLS, CDR2 YYNGEE. There are 14 residues in the CDR3. CDR3 residues: CASSVEDSSQPQHF. The DNA for the CDR3 is TGTGCCAGCAGCGTAGAGGATAGCTCTCAGCCCCAGCATTTT.

This clone was seen only a few times. The chain employs TRBV6-5 and TRBJ2-5; 7 bases agree with TRBD1. The DNA matches TRBJ2-7 better at its end, which makes the J call doubtful. The CDR3 sequence is 14 residues long. CDR1 MNHEY and CDR2 SVGAGI come from the germline V gene. Written as DNA, the CDR3 is TGTGCCAGCAGTCCCAGGGGGAGCTCCTACGAGCAGTACTTC. This translates into CASSPRGSSYEQYF.

The chain carries TRBV7-9 and TRBJ2-5; a weak D match, TRBD2 (7 bases). Germline loops: CDR1 SEHNR, CDR2 FQNEAQ (reference sequence). The CDR3 is made up of 16 amino acids. Between the trimmed V and J ends, which lost 6 bases and 1 base, there was a span of 18 bases. CDR3 nucleotide sequence: TGTGCCAGCAGTTGGCCGGGGGGCCAGCGCCAAGAGACCCAGTACTTC. This encodes CASSWPGGQRQETQYF.

V usage is TRBV7-2 and J usage is TRBJ2-5; weak D call: TRBD2 (5 bases). The CDR3 is 13 amino acids. V lost 5 bases to trimming and J lost 5 bases, with 12 bases between them. Germline-derived CDR1 and CDR2 are SGHTA and FQGNSA. The chain's CDR3 is CASSTRAMETQYF. For the CDR3, the DNA is TGTGCCAGCAGCACGAGGGCGATGGAGACCCAGTACTTC.

This sequence joins TRBV14 and TRBJ2-1, with TRBD1 matching over 7 bases. There are 14 residues in the CDR3. The germline gives CDR1 SGHDN, CDR2 FVKESK. V shed 1 base and J 4 bases; nucleotides not matched to a gene: 1. The CDR3 nucleotides are TGTGCCAGCAGCCAAGGACAGGGTTACAATGAGCAGTTCTTC. The encoded protein is CASSQGQGYNEQFF.

The CDR3 sequence is CASSPENRRLAEQYF. The CDR3, as DNA: TGTGCCAGCAGCCCCGAAAATCGAAGACTTGCCGAGCAGTACTTC. The rearrangement uses TRBV5-6 and TRBJ2-5; the D is unclear. The DNA end is more similar to TRBJ2-7, so the J call may be wrong. Germline CDR1 reads SGHDT; CDR2 reads YYEEEE. The CDR3 loop spans 15 amino acids.

Comments on this clone: The same CDR3 is also encoded by other DNA sequences in this sample. The DNA of the CDR3 is TGTGCCAGCAGCTTGGGACTAGCGGGGGATACGCAGTATTTT. Translated: CASSLGLAGDTQYF. The chain links TRBV7-3 to TRBJ2-3; TRBD2 matches at 13 bases. Germline CDR1 and CDR2: SGHTA and FQGTGA. This CDR3 region has 14 residues. Trimming at V came to 3 bases and at J to 6 bases, leaving 0 bases not matched to a gene.

The chain recombines TRBV6-5 with TRBJ2-7; D unresolved. Germline V gene lookup returns CDR1 MNHEY and CDR2 SVGAGI. Between the trimmed V and J ends, which lost 2 bases and 10 bases, there was a span of 9 bases. The CDR3 contains 11 residues. The CDR3 protein is CASSYGHSQYF. The CDR3 nucleotides read TGTGCCAGCAGTTACGGGCACTCCCAGTACTTC.

This clone was seen a handful of times. The rearrangement joins TRBV11-3 to TRBJ2-2; 8 nucleotides match TRBD1. CDR3 size: 16 residues. From germline, CDR1 is SGHNT and CDR2 YENEEA. The J segment lost 1 base and the V segment lost 2 bases, leaving 3 bases of the junction unmatched. CDR3 residues: CASSLFGQGNTGELFF. CDR3 in DNA: TGTGCCAGCAGCTTATTTGGACAGGGGAACACCGGGGAGCTGTTTTTT. Supplemented by reference TRBV11-3 and TRBJ2-2, the full variable domain reads EAGVVQSPRYKIIEKKQPVAFWCNPISGHNTLYWYLQNLGQGPELLIRYENEEAVDDSQLPKDRFSAERLKGVDSTLKIQPAELGDSAVYLCASSLFGQGNTGELFFGEGSRLTVL.

Points on this clone: One junction end does not reproduce the germline sequence, and a read error may be involved. CDR3 DNA sequence: TGCAGCGTGGAAGGACTAGCGGGAGTTATTTACTCCTACAATGAGCAGTTCTTC. Protein: CSVEGLAGVIYSYNEQFF. The rearrangement uses TRBV29-1 and TRBJ2-1; 13 bases agree with TRBD2. Germline V gene data show CDR1 as SQVTM and CDR2 as ANQGSEA. The CDR3 covers 18 residues.

V usage is TRBV4-2 and J usage is TRBJ1-1, with no clear D. The CDR3 is made up of 14 amino acids. V dropped 0 bases and J dropped 1 base, with 6 bases sitting between them. Germline CDR1 LGHNA, CDR2 YNFKEQ. The CDR3 DNA reads TGTGCCAGCAGCCAAGATTCGGGGAACACTGAAGCTTTCTTT. It is translated as CASSQDSGNTEAFF.

This clone was counted a few times. The chain carries TRBV7-2 and TRBJ2-2; 10 bases align to TRBD2. Per the germline V gene, CDR1 is SGHTA and CDR2 is FQGNSA. This CDR3 has 16 residues. After removal of 3 bases from V and 5 bases from J, the junction contained 6 bases not matched to a gene. The CDR3 protein is CASSFSGGAGTGELFF. Here the CDR3 DNA reads TGTGCCAGCAGCTTCAGCGGGGGGGCCGGAACCGGGGAGCTGTTTTTT.

The chain joins TRBV5-6 to TRBJ1-1; weak D call: TRBD1 (6 bases). The V and J ends lost 4 bases and 4 bases respectively, with 14 bases between them. The CDR3 totals 14 residues. CDR1 and CDR2 (germline): SGHDT, YYEEEE. The CDR3 region is CASSPLRTVTEAFF. CDR3 nucleotides: TGTGCCAGCAGCCCACTACGGACAGTCACTGAAGCTTTCTTT.

The chain joins TRBV9 to TRBJ2-2; tentative D call: TRBD2 (5 bases). The germline V and J ends were trimmed by 6 bases and 0 bases, with 12 bases remaining between them. The germline CDR1 and CDR2 sequences are SGDLS and YYNGEE. The CDR3 covers 15 residues. CDR3 region: CASTPLAANTGELFF. In DNA, the CDR3 is TGTGCCAGCACCCCCCTAGCCGCGAACACCGGGGAGCTGTTTTTT. Together with reference TRBV9 and TRBJ2-2, the CDR3 gives the full variable domain: DSGVTQTPKHLITATGQRVTLRCSPRSGDLSVYWYQQSLDQGLQFLIQYYNGEERAKGNILERFSAQQFPDLHSELNLSSLELGDSALYFCASTPLAANTGELFFGEGSRLTVL.

The chain couples TRBV5-6 to TRBJ1-5, with a weak D call TRBD1 (5 bases). Germline CDR1 reads SGHDT; CDR2 reads YYEEEE. CDR3 length: 15 residues. V lost 0 bases and J 5 bases, leaving 12 bases between the germline ends. CDR3 coding DNA: TGTGCCAGCAGCTTGGCCTCTGGCAGGGATCAGCCCCAGCATTTT. As protein: CASSLASGRDQPQHF.